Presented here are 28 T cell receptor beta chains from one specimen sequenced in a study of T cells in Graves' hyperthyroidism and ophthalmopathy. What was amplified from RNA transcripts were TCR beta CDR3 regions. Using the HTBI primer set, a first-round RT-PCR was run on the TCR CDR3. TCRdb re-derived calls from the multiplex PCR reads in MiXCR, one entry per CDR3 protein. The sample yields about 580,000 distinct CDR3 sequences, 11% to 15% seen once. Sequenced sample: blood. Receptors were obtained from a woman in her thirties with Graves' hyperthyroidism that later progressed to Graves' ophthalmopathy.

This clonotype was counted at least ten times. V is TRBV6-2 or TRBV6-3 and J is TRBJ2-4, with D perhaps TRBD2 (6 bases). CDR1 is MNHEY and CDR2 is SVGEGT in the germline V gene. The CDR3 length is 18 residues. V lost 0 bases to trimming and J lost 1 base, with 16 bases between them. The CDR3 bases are TGTGCCAGCAGTTACTCCTTTGGAGGGGATTCCGCCAAAAACATTCAGTACTTC. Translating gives CASSYSFGGDSAKNIQYF.

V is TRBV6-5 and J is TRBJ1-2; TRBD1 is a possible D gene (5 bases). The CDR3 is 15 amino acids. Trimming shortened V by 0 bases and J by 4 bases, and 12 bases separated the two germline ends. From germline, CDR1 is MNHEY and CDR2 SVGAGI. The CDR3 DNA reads TGTGCCAGCAGTTACTCGGAGCAGGGCCGCTATGGCTACACCTTC. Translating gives CASSYSEQGRYGYTF.

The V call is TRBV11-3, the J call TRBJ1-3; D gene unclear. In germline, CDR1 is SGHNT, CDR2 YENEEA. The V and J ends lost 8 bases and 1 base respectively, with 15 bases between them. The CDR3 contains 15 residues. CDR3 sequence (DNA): TGTGCCAGCGCCCATATCCGGGCTTCTGGAAACACCATATATTTT. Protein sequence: CASAHIRASGNTIYF.

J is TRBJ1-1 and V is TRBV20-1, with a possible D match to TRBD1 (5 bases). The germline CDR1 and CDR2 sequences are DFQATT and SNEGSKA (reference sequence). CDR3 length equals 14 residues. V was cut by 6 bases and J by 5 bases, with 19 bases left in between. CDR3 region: CSARAPAQGTEAFF. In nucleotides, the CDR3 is TGCAGTGCGAGGGCCCCGGCTCAGGGTACTGAAGCTTTCTTT.

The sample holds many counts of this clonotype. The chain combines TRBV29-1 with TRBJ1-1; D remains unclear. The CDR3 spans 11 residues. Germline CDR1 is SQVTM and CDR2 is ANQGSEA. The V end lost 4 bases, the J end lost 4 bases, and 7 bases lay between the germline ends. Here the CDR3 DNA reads TGCAGCGTTGCTAGACTCACTGAAGCTTTCTTT. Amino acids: CSVARLTEAFF.

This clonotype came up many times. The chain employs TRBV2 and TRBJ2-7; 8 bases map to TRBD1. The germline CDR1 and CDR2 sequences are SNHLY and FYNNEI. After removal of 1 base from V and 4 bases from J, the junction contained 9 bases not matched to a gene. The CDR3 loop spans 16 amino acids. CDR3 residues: CASSEDGTGLGYEQYF. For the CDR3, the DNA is TGTGCCAGCAGTGAAGATGGGACAGGCTTAGGGTACGAGCAGTACTTC.

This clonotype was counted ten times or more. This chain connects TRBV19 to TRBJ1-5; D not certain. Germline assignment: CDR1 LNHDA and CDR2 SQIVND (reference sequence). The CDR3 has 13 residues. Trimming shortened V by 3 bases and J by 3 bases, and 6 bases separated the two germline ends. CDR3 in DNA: TGTGCCAGTAGTATCAAGCTCAATCAGCCCCAGCATTTT. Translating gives CASSIKLNQPQHF.

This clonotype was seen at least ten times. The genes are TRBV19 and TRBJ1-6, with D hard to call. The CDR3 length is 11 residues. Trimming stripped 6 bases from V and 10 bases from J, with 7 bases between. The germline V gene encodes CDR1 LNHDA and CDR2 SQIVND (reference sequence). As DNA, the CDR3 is TGTGCCAGTAGGGGTGTATCACCCCTCCACTTT. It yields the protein CASRGVSPLHF.

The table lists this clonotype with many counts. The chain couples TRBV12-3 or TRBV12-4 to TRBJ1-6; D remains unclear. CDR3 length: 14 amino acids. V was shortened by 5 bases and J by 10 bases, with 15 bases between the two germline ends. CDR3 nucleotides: TGTGCCAGCAGTCTGCTGCGGGAGGGCTCACCCCTCCACTTT. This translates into CASSLLREGSPLHF.

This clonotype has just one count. The CDR3 loop is CSAFPGGGIGTEAFF. The CDR3 nucleotides read TGCAGTGCTTTCCCGGGCGGGGGGATCGGCACTGAAGCTTTCTTT. The chain has TRBV20-1 and TRBJ1-1; D possibly corresponds to TRBD1 (5 bases). Trimming stripped 5 bases from V and 4 bases from J, with 20 bases between. The CDR3 is 15 residues long. In germline, CDR1 is DFQATT, CDR2 SNEGSKA (reference sequence).

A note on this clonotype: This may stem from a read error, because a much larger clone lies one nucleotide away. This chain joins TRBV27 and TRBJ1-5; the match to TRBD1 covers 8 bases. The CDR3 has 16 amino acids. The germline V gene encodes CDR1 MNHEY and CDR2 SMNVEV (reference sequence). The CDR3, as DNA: TGTGCCGGCAGTTTTTTTTTTGGACAGGGCGATCAGCCCCAGCATTTT. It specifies CAGSFFFGQGDQPQHF.

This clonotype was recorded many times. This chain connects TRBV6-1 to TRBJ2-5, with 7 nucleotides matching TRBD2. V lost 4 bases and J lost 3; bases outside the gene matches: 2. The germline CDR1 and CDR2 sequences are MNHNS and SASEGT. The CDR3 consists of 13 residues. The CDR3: CASSVAGEETQYF. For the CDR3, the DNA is TGTGCCAGCAGTGTAGCGGGTGAAGAGACCCAGTACTTC.

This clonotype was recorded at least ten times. DNA for the CDR3: TGTGCCTGGTTTTTTAAGGTATGGGAGATGAACACTGAAGCTTTCTTT. Protein product: CAWFFKVWEMNTEAFF. The chain carries TRBV30 and TRBJ1-1, with unresolved D. The CDR3 consists of 16 residues. CDR1 and CDR2 (germline): GTSNPN, SVGIG (reference sequence). Trimming removed 5 bases at V and 0 bases at J, with 19 bases between. Using reference TRBV30 and TRBJ1-1 for the parts outside the CDR3, the full variable domain is SQTIHQWPATLVQPVGSPLSLECTVEGTSNPNLYWYRQAAGRGLQLLFYSVGIGQISSEVPQNLSASRPQDRQFILSSKKLLLSDSGFYLCAWFFKVWEMNTEAFFGQGTRLTVV.

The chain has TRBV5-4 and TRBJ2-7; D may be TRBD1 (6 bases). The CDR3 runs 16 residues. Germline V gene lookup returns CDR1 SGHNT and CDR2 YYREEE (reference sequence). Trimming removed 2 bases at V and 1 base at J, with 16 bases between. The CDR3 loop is CASSLTNWGPSYEQYF. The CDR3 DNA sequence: TGTGCCAGCAGCTTAACGAACTGGGGGCCTTCCTACGAGCAGTACTTC.

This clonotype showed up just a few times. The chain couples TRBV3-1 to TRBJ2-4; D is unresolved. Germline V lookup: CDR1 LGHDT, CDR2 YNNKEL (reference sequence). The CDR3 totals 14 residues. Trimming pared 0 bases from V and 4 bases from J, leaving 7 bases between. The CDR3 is CASSQDMGKNIQYF. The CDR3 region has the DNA TGTGCCAGCAGCCAAGATATGGGGAAAAACATTCAGTACTTC.

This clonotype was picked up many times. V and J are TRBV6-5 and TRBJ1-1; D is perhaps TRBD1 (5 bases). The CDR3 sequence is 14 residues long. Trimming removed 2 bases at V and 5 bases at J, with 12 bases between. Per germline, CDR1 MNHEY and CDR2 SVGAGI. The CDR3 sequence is CASSYGGAGTEAFF. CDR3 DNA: TGTGCCAGCAGTTACGGCGGGGCGGGAACTGAAGCTTTCTTT.

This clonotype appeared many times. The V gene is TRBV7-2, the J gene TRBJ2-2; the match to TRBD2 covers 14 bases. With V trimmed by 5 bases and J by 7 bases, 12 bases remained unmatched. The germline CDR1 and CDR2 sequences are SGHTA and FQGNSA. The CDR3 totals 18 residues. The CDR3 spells CASSILVGLAGVNGELFF. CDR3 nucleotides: TGTGCCAGCAGCATCCTGGTGGGACTAGCGGGAGTTAACGGGGAGCTGTTTTTT.

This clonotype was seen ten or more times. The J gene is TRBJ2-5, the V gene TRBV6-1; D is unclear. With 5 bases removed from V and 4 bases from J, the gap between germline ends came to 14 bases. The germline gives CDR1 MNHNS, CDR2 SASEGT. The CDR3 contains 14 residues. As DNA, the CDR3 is TGTGCCAGCAGTTATAATAAACCCCCAGAGACCCAGTACTTC. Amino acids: CASSYNKPPETQYF.

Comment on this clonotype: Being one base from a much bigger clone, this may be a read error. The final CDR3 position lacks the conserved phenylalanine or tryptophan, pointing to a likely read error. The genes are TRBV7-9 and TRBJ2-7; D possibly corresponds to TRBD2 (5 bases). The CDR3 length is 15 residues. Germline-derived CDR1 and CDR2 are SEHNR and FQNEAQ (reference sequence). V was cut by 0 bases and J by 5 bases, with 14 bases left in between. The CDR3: CASSLARASFHEQYL. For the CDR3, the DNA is TGTGCCAGCAGCTTAGCGCGGGCTAGTTTCCACGAGCAGTACCTC.

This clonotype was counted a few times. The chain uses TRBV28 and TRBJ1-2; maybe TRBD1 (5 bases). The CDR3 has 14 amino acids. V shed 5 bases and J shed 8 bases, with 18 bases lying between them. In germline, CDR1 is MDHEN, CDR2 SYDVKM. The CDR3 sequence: CASSLRIQGAGYTF. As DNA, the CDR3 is TGTGCCAGCAGTCTACGAATCCAGGGAGCCGGCTACACCTTC.

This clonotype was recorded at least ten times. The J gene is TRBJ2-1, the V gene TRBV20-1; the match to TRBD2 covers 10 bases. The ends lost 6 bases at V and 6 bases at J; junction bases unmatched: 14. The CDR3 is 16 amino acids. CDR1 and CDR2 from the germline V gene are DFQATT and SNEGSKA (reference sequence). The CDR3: CSAESGRAAEGNEQFF. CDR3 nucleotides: TGCAGTGCCGAGAGCGGGAGGGCCGCGGAGGGCAATGAGCAGTTCTTC.

CDR3 in amino acids: CASSLGRTSGFYEQYF. In DNA form, the CDR3 reads TGCGCCAGCAGCCTCGGGAGGACTAGCGGCTTCTACGAGCAGTACTTC. This sequence joins TRBV4-1 and TRBJ2-7; TRBD2 matches at 10 bases. Germline V lookup: CDR1 MGHRA, CDR2 YSYEKL. The V and J ends lost 4 bases and 3 bases, in that order; junction bases with no gene match: 9. This CDR3 region has 16 residues.

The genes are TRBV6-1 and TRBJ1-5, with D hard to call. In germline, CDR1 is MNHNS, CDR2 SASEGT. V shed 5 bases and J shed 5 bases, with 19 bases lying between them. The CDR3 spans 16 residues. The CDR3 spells CASSPRGGRVDQPQHF. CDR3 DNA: TGTGCCAGCAGTCCTCGGGGAGGGCGGGTCGATCAGCCCCAGCATTTT.

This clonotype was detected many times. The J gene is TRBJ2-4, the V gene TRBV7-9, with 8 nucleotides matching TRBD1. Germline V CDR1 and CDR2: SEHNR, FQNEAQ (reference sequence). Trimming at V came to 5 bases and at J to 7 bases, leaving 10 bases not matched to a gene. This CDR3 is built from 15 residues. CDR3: CASSDWGQGANIQYF. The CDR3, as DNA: TGTGCCAGCAGCGACTGGGGTCAGGGGGCGAACATTCAGTACTTC.

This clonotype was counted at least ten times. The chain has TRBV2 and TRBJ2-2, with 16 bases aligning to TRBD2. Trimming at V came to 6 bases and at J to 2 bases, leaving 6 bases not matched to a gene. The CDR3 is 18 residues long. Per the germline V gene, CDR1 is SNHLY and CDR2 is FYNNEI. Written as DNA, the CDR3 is TGTGCCAGCAGCGTGGGACTAGCGGGAGGGCCAAACACCGGGGAGCTGTTTTTT. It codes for CASSVGLAGGPNTGELFF.

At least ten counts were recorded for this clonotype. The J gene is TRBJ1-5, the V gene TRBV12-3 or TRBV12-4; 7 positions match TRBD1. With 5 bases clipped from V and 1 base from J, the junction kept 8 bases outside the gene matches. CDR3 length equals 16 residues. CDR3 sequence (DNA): TGTGCCAGCAGTCTAAAACAGGGGTTAAGCAATCAGCCCCAGCATTTT. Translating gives CASSLKQGLSNQPQHF.

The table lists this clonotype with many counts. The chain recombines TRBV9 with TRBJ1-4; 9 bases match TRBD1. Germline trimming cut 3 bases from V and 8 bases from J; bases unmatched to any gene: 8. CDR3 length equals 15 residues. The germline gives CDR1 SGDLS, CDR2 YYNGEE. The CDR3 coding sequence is TGTGCCAGCAGCGGACCAAACAGGGGGCGGGAAAAACTGTTTTTT. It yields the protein CASSGPNRGREKLFF.

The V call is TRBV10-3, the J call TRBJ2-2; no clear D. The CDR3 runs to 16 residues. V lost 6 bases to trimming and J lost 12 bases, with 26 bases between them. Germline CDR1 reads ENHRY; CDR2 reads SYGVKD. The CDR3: CAISSVGVQNTWQLFF. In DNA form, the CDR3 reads TGTGCCATCAGCTCTGTTGGCGTACAGAACACCTGGCAGCTGTTTTTT.